This is a list of T cell receptor beta chains from one sample in a study of human T cells and chemical hapten exposure. TCRdb reprocessed the reads via MiXCR and lists one record per CDR3 protein. This table has 95,000 to 150,000 distinct CDR3 sequences, around 8.5% appearing once. The sequenced sample consisted of whole blood. The receptors were sampled from a human donor in good health. Some clones in this sample may be carry-over from other donors' samples. Both conserved end residues are part of each CDR3. The order of the fields is J gene, D gene, clone size, V gene, CDR3 protein, CDR3 DNA. The D gene is left open where the match is weak. Some rows have no size entry. The others give once, few or many, or a class for an expanded clone.

j_call: TRBJ2-3
d_call: TRBD2
clone_size: NA
v_call: TRBV20-1
cdr3_aa: CSATGTSGTDTQYF
cdr3_nt: TGCAGTGCCACCGGGACTAGCGGCACAGATACGCAGTATTTT

j_call: TRBJ2-7
d_call: NA
clone_size: few
v_call: TRBV20-1
cdr3_aa: CSARDLGQHEQYF
cdr3_nt: TGCAGTGCTAGAGATCTTGGGCAGCACGAGCAGTACTTC

j_call: TRBJ1-4
d_call: NA
clone_size: NA
v_call: TRBV20-1
cdr3_aa: CSASWPRSGNEKLFF
cdr3_nt: TGCAGTGCTAGTTGGCCTAGATCTGGGAATGAAAAACTGTTTTTT

j_call: TRBJ1-5
d_call: NA
clone_size: many
v_call: TRBV28
cdr3_aa: CASSLRPGDSNQPQHF
cdr3_nt: TGTGCCAGCAGTTTACGACCAGGGGACAGCAATCAGCCCCAGCATTTT

j_call: TRBJ1-2
d_call: TRBD1
clone_size: NA
v_call: TRBV28
cdr3_aa: CASSQGQAGGYGYTF
cdr3_nt: TGTGCCAGCAGTCAAGGACAGGCCGGAGGCTATGGCTACACCTTC

j_call: TRBJ1-3
d_call: NA
clone_size: many
v_call: TRBV12-3/TRBV12-4
cdr3_aa: CASSPFDHSGNTIYF
cdr3_nt: TGTGCCAGCAGCCCCTTTGACCACTCTGGAAACACCATATATTTT

j_call: TRBJ1-2
d_call: NA
clone_size: few
v_call: TRBV6-2/TRBV6-3
cdr3_aa: CASSQGQDYGYTF
cdr3_nt: TGTGCCAGCAGCCAGGGACAAGACTATGGCTACACCTTC

j_call: TRBJ2-5
d_call: NA
clone_size: many
v_call: TRBV5-1
cdr3_aa: CASSGGLQETQYF
cdr3_nt: TGCGCCAGCAGCGGCGGACTACAAGAGACCCAGTACTTC

j_call: TRBJ2-1
d_call: NA
clone_size: NA
v_call: TRBV29-1
cdr3_aa: CSANTLAYNEQFF
cdr3_nt: TGCAGCGCTAACACCCTAGCGTACAATGAGCAGTTCTTC

j_call: TRBJ1-4
d_call: NA
clone_size: NA
v_call: TRBV18
cdr3_aa: CASSPHGEKLFF
cdr3_nt: TGTGCCAGCTCACCTCACGGGGAAAAACTGTTTTTT

j_call: TRBJ2-1
d_call: TRBD2
clone_size: few
v_call: TRBV6-6
cdr3_aa: CASSYPRTSGALYYNEQFF
cdr3_nt: TGTGCCAGCAGTTACCCCCGGACTAGCGGGGCCCTTTATTACAATGAGCAGTTCTTC

j_call: TRBJ2-3
d_call: NA
clone_size: few
v_call: TRBV12-3/TRBV12-4
cdr3_aa: CASSLGLGTDTQYF
cdr3_nt: TGTGCCAGCAGTTTAGGGTTGGGAACGGATACGCAGTATTTT

j_call: TRBJ1-5
d_call: TRBD1
clone_size: NA
v_call: TRBV6-2/TRBV6-3
cdr3_aa: CASTGTGRNQPQHF
cdr3_nt: TGTGCCAGCACCGGGACAGGGCGCAATCAGCCCCAGCATTTT

j_call: TRBJ2-7
d_call: NA
clone_size: NA
v_call: TRBV11-2
cdr3_aa: CASSQRMRLPLSYEQYF
cdr3_nt: TGTGCCAGCAGCCAAAGGATGAGACTTCCTCTCTCCTACGAGCAGTACTTC

j_call: TRBJ1-1
d_call: NA
clone_size: many
v_call: TRBV5-1
cdr3_aa: CASGSFVGTEAFF
cdr3_nt: TGCGCCAGCGGCTCCTTTGTAGGCACTGAAGCTTTCTTT

j_call: TRBJ2-5
d_call: TRBD2
clone_size: few
v_call: TRBV7-2
cdr3_aa: CASSLDPGRGEETQYF
cdr3_nt: TGTGCCAGCAGCTTAGACCCAGGGAGGGGAGAAGAGACCCAGTACTTC

j_call: TRBJ2-1
d_call: NA
clone_size: many
v_call: TRBV29-1
cdr3_aa: CSVEGGPDYNEQFF
cdr3_nt: TGCAGCGTTGAGGGGGGACCGGACTACAATGAGCAGTTCTTC

j_call: TRBJ2-7
d_call: NA
clone_size: NA
v_call: TRBV29-1
cdr3_aa: CSVGREDEQYF
cdr3_nt: TGCAGCGTTGGCAGGGAGGACGAGCAGTACTTC

j_call: TRBJ2-7
d_call: TRBD2
clone_size: few
v_call: TRBV11-3
cdr3_aa: CASSSSGSYEQYF
cdr3_nt: TGTGCCAGCAGCTCGAGCGGGAGCTACGAGCAGTACTTC

j_call: TRBJ2-1
d_call: NA
clone_size: many
v_call: TRBV12-3/TRBV12-4
cdr3_aa: CASSFGQYPKWEQFF
cdr3_nt: TGTGCCAGCAGTTTCGGGCAGTACCCAAAATGGGAGCAGTTCTTC

j_call: TRBJ2-6
d_call: NA
clone_size: few
v_call: TRBV7-2
cdr3_aa: CASSLEGGSGANVLTF
cdr3_nt: TGTGCCAGCAGCTTAGAGGGGGGCTCTGGGGCCAACGTCCTGACTTTC

j_call: TRBJ2-5
d_call: TRBD2
clone_size: few
v_call: TRBV12-3/TRBV12-4
cdr3_aa: CASNLSGPQETQYF
cdr3_nt: TGTGCCAGCAACCTTAGCGGGCCCCAAGAGACCCAGTACTTC

j_call: TRBJ1-1
d_call: NA
clone_size: many
v_call: TRBV7-9
cdr3_aa: CASSQMGDTEAFF
cdr3_nt: TGTGCCAGCAGCCAAATGGGAGACACTGAAGCTTTCTTT

j_call: TRBJ1-6
d_call: NA
clone_size: many
v_call: TRBV10-3
cdr3_aa: CAISLDSYNSPLHF
cdr3_nt: TGTGCCATCAGCTTGGACAGTTATAATTCACCCCTCCACTTT

j_call: TRBJ2-5
d_call: NA
clone_size: many
v_call: TRBV29-1
cdr3_aa: CSVESGPIQETQYF
cdr3_nt: TGCAGCGTTGAATCTGGGCCGATCCAAGAGACCCAGTACTTC

j_call: TRBJ2-4
d_call: TRBD1
clone_size: many
v_call: TRBV18
cdr3_aa: CASSPVGQGNIQYF
cdr3_nt: TGTGCCAGCTCACCAGTTGGACAGGGGAACATTCAGTACTTC

j_call: TRBJ2-7
d_call: TRBD2
clone_size: few
v_call: TRBV27
cdr3_aa: CASRVLAGDYEQYF
cdr3_nt: TGTGCCAGCAGGGTCTTAGCGGGAGACTACGAGCAGTACTTC

j_call: TRBJ2-2
d_call: NA
clone_size: NA
v_call: TRBV23-1
cdr3_aa: CASSQPGQPTGELFF
cdr3_nt: TGCGCCAGCAGTCAACCGGGACAACCCACCGGGGAGCTGTTTTTT

j_call: TRBJ2-3
d_call: NA
clone_size: few
v_call: TRBV20-1
cdr3_aa: CSASLGPADTQYF
cdr3_nt: TGCAGTGCTAGTTTAGGGCCGGCAGATACGCAGTATTTT

j_call: TRBJ2-2
d_call: NA
clone_size: NA
v_call: TRBV6-2/TRBV6-3
cdr3_aa: CASSRQSNTGELFF
cdr3_nt: TGTGCCAGCAGTAGACAGTCCAACACCGGGGAGCTGTTTTTT

j_call: TRBJ2-6
d_call: NA
clone_size: NA
v_call: TRBV12-3/TRBV12-4
cdr3_aa: CASKMSGPSGANVLTF
cdr3_nt: TGTGCCAGCAAAATGAGTGGGCCCTCTGGGGCCAACGTCCTGACTTTC

j_call: TRBJ1-2
d_call: NA
clone_size: many
v_call: TRBV9
cdr3_aa: CASSPTRVTGFNYGYTF
cdr3_nt: TGTGCCAGCAGCCCGACCAGAGTCACAGGCTTTAACTATGGCTACACCTTC

j_call: TRBJ2-5
d_call: NA
clone_size: few
v_call: TRBV29-1
cdr3_aa: CSVEGRLETQYF
cdr3_nt: TGCAGCGTTGAAGGACGCTTGGAGACCCAGTACTTC

j_call: TRBJ1-5
d_call: NA
clone_size: few
v_call: TRBV11-2
cdr3_aa: CASSKAGNSNQPQHF
cdr3_nt: TGTGCCAGCAGCAAGGCGGGGAATAGCAATCAGCCCCAGCATTTT

j_call: TRBJ2-1
d_call: NA
clone_size: few
v_call: TRBV7-2
cdr3_aa: CASSLETLDEQFF
cdr3_nt: TGTGCCAGCAGCTTAGAGACACTTGATGAGCAGTTCTTC

j_call: TRBJ1-1
d_call: NA
clone_size: NA
v_call: TRBV19
cdr3_aa: CASSLPRDIPYTEAFF
cdr3_nt: TGTGCCAGTAGTCTCCCCCGGGACATCCCGTACACTGAAGCTTTCTTT

j_call: TRBJ1-2
d_call: NA
clone_size: NA
v_call: TRBV6-5
cdr3_aa: CASTNTQSYTF
cdr3_nt: TGTGCCAGCACGAACACCCAAAGCTACACCTTC

j_call: TRBJ2-7
d_call: TRBD1
clone_size: many
v_call: TRBV20-1
cdr3_aa: CSATLDRGNYEQYF
cdr3_nt: TGCAGTGCTACCCTCGACAGGGGTAATTACGAGCAGTACTTC

j_call: TRBJ1-2
d_call: NA
clone_size: many
v_call: TRBV12-3/TRBV12-4
cdr3_aa: CASRGPFYGYTF
cdr3_nt: TGTGCCAGCAGGGGTCCATTCTATGGCTACACCTTC

j_call: TRBJ2-2
d_call: TRBD2
clone_size: many
v_call: TRBV13
cdr3_aa: CASSLGLAGADGELFF
cdr3_nt: TGTGCCAGCAGCTTAGGACTAGCGGGAGCGGACGGGGAGCTGTTTTTT

j_call: TRBJ1-1
d_call: TRBD1
clone_size: many
v_call: TRBV5-8
cdr3_aa: CASSMDRFTEAFF
cdr3_nt: TGTGCCAGCAGCATGGACAGGTTCACTGAAGCTTTCTTT

j_call: TRBJ2-3
d_call: NA
clone_size: few
v_call: TRBV7-9
cdr3_aa: CASSWVRSTDTQYF
cdr3_nt: TGTGCCAGCAGCTGGGTAAGAAGCACAGATACGCAGTATTTT

j_call: TRBJ1-4
d_call: TRBD1
clone_size: NA
v_call: TRBV4-1
cdr3_aa: CASSHPTGGQEKLFF
cdr3_nt: TGCGCCAGCAGCCACCCGACAGGGGGCCAAGAAAAACTGTTTTTT

j_call: TRBJ2-1
d_call: TRBD1
clone_size: NA
v_call: TRBV7-2
cdr3_aa: CASSLVGTGAQNEQFF
cdr3_nt: TGTGCCAGCAGCTTAGTGGGGACAGGGGCGCAGAATGAGCAGTTCTTC

j_call: TRBJ1-4
d_call: NA
clone_size: many
v_call: TRBV6-5
cdr3_aa: CASSEMTDQGEKLFF
cdr3_nt: TGTGCCAGCAGTGAAATGACCGACCAGGGGGAAAAACTGTTTTTT

j_call: TRBJ2-1
d_call: NA
clone_size: few
v_call: TRBV12-3/TRBV12-4
cdr3_aa: CASSLPGTPSRNEQFF
cdr3_nt: TGTGCCAGCAGTTTACCCGGGACACCCTCTCGGAATGAGCAGTTCTTC

j_call: TRBJ2-7
d_call: NA
clone_size: many
v_call: TRBV25-1
cdr3_aa: CASSGAPGEQYF
cdr3_nt: TGTGCCAGCAGTGGGGCCCCGGGAGAGCAGTACTTC

j_call: TRBJ1-6
d_call: NA
clone_size: NA
v_call: TRBV7-2
cdr3_aa: CASSLGGPANNSPLHF
cdr3_nt: TGTGCCAGCAGCTTAGGAGGGCCAGCTAATAATTCACCCCTCCACTTT

j_call: TRBJ2-1
d_call: TRBD2
clone_size: few
v_call: TRBV5-5
cdr3_aa: CASRTSGRNEQFF
cdr3_nt: TGTGCCAGTAGGACTAGCGGGAGAAATGAGCAGTTCTTC